Included here is one TCR beta chain sequence, with context. Its recognized antigen is unknown. No base quality information exists; no much larger clone differs at one position. This sample was taken from a study of beta chain features in type 1 diabetes (dated by TCRdb to the late 2010s). General notes on the study: Mean age, gender distribution, total cell number and subset yield were not different between patients and healthy donors. Across all samples, around 99 million sorted cells were examined, and cell number per subset correlated strongly with RNA yield. The study compared TCRB repertoires of sorted circulating CD4+ T cell subsets between recently diagnosed type 1 diabetes patients and matched healthy donors. Whereas all 28 donors provided naive and central memory subsets, regulatory and stem cell-like memory subsets were isolated from just 8 patients and roughly 8 healthy donors. General findings and caveats noted by the study authors: At VDJ recombination sites, patients with type 1 diabetes made fewer insertions and deleted more nucleotides, a pattern implying thymic rearrangement abnormalities. Shorter templates might have been favored by PCR, but patient and control samples were amplified and corrected together, so both groups would have been affected equally by any skew. A moderate but significant shortening of TCRB CDR3 length was observed in type 1 diabetes patients in all four CD4+ subsets. Naive, central memory and regulatory TCRB repertoires appeared to be more similar among patients than among healthy donors. HLA sub-analyses involved small numbers of individuals, so any influence of HLA type on TCRB rearrangement remained unresolved. Sequencing cDNA rather than genomic DNA could over-represent highly expressing activated cells, although activation and CD3 levels did not differ between groups.

The entire amount of isolated RNA was reverse transcribed using the High Capacity cDNA Reverse Transcription Kit, so the sequenced TCRB transcripts were expressed ones. Deep immunoSEQ sequencing was performed on naive, central memory and regulatory T cell samples, with an average of roughly 3.6 million total reads per sample. Sorted cells were lysed in RLT buffer and RNA was extracted with DNase-treated RNeasy Micro or Mini kits, depending on cell number. Each cell subset was processed on its own to prevent cross-contamination, while patient and healthy donor samples were processed together. The immunoSEQ multiplex PCR was used to amplify TCRB sequences from cDNA, generating 87-bp fragments that spanned the CDR3 region. Sequencing of the amplicons was done on the Illumina HiSeq platform. In the authors' own workflow: Synthetic template baselines were used to correct PCR bias computationally, reads within Hamming distance 2 were collapsed together, and singletons that could not be merged were discarded. Reads were aligned against IMGT so that V, D and J genes, CDR3 length and insertions or deletions at six rearrangement sites could be assigned. Within each subset, clonotype counts were normalized to sorted cell number, after which true diversity and Gini coefficients were computed with the tcR R package. Repertoire sharing was quantified using the overlap coefficient calculated on TCRB nucleotide sequences. Out-of-frame TCRB sequences from naive cells were analyzed as a proxy for the pre-selection repertoire. Here the immuneACCESS table is served through TCRdb, limited to in-frame sequences with V and J called. Missing clones are a known gap in these copies; in checked studies unresolved V genes cover under half, and the rest lacks a known reason. V and J calls and clone size are as listed in that table; D and trimming were resolved from the DNA. Counted in this sample were some 900,000 clones; roughly 16% of them appeared once. The ten largest clones capture 0.023% of the sample.

Each donor gave one peripheral blood draw, averaging approximately 120 mL, which was collected into heparinised tubes. A BD FACSAria II was used to sort naive, central memory, regulatory and stem cell-like memory CD4+ T cells with a panel that included CD45RO, CCR7, CD25, CD127, CD95 and CD27. Every sorted population had a purity above 95%. PBMCs were separated immediately by Lymphoprep density gradient centrifugation and were stained directly, without being cultured. To minimize batch effects, samples were stained and sorted in pairs, one healthy donor with one patient per experiment. CDR1 and CDR2 are drawn from the germline V gene: SGHRS, YFSETQ. From the cysteine through the phenylalanine, the CDR3 covers 16 amino acids. CDR3 DNA only is kept here, 48 bases in frame from base 1. V is clipped by 0 bases and J by 6 bases, and the sequence between their germline boundaries is 16 bases long.

This TCR was recovered from a young woman in good health. Sequencing was done on a sample of naive CD4+ T cells from blood. According to the study, the label for this sample's cell subset or site signals: true naive CD4+ T cells. The chain joins TRBV5-1 to TRBJ2-1, with no D gene named confidently. The DNA sequence reads TGCGCCAGCAGCTTGGAAGGTGGTGTATCAAGCAATGAGCAGTTCTTC. Its translation is CASSLEGGVSSNEQFF.